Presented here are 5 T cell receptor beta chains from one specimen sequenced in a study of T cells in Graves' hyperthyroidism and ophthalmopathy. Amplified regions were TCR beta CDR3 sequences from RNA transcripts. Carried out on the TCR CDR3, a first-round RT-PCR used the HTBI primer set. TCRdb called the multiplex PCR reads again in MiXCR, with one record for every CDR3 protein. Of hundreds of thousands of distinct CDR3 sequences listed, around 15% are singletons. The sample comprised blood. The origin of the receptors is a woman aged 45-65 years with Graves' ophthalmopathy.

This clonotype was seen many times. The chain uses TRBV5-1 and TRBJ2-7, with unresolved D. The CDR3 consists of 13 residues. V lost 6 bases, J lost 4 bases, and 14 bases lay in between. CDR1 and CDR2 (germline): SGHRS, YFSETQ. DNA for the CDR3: TGCGCCAGCACGGCAGACAACTCATACGAGCAGTACTTC. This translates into CASTADNSYEQYF.

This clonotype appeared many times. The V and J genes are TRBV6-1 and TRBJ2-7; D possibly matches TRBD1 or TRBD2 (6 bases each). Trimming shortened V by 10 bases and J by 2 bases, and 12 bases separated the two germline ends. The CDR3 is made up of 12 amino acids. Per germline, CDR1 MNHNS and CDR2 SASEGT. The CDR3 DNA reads TGTGCCACGCGGGACATCACCTACGAGCAGTACTTC. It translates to CATRDITYEQYF.

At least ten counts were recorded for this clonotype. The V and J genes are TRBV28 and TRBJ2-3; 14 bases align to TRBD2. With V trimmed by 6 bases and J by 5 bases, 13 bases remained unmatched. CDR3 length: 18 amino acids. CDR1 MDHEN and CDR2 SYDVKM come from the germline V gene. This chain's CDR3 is CASSLRPGLAGAKDTQYF. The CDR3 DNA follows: TGTGCCAGCAGCCTAAGACCGGGACTAGCGGGAGCGAAAGATACGCAGTATTTT.

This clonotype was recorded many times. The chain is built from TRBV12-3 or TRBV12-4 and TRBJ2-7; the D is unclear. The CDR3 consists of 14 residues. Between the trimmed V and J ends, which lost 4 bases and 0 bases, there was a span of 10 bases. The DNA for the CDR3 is TGTGCCAGCAGTTCCCTCGGCCTCTCCTACGAGCAGTACTTC. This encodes CASSSLGLSYEQYF.

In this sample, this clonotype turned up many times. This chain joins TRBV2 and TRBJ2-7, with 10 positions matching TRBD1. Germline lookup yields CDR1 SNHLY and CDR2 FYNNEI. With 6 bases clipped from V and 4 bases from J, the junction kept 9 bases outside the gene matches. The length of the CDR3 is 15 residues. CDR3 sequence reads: CASRIDRDRGYEQYF. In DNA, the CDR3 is TGTGCCAGCAGAATAGACCGGGACAGGGGTTACGAGCAGTACTTC.